What follows describes a single TCR beta chain. Its antigen is not yet known. No base qualities exist here, and no much larger clone lies one base off it. CDR3 length: 14 amino acids, cysteine to phenylalanine. Only the CDR3 part of the read is kept: 42 bases, read in frame from the first base. V is pared back by 2 bases and J by 4 bases, with 11 bases lying between the germline termini. Reading the germline V gene gives CDR1 MNHNS and CDR2 SASEGT. The record originates from a study of blood T cells in healthy people across ages (dated by TCRdb to between 2014 and 2017). A note on the overall study: In model experiments, roughly one uniquely barcoded TCR beta cDNA molecule per two T cells was captured by template switching. To track age-related changes in TCR beta repertoire diversity, the study relied on deep sequencing normalized with unique cDNA molecular identifiers. Four age groups were formed from the donors: young (average around 15 years), middle-aged (around 39), aged (roughly 58) and long-lived (roughly 81). The study analyzed two additional independent replicas of 1 million unique cDNA reads from the same blood draw for two donors, one aged 18 to 30 and one aged 80 or older. To avoid experimental bias, donors of different ages were randomly spread across the sequencing lanes.

The roughly 39 donors, aged roughly 6 to 90 years, were systemically healthy Caucasian individuals from Russia. Each donor gave 9 to 10 milliliters of peripheral blood, collected into EDTA-treated Vacutainer tubes. Ficoll-Paque density-gradient centrifugation was used to isolate PBMCs, with at least 6.5 million per sample. Trizol reagent was used to extract total RNA from the PBMCs, yielding at least 5.5 micrograms per sample. The percentages of naive CD45RAhigh/CD27high T cells were determined by flow cytometry on a PBMC aliquot from every donor. The paper as a whole reports these results and caveats: Observed TCR beta diversity per million T cells fell roughly linearly with age, and a significant reduction was already apparent by age about 38. Total diversity estimates from one million sequenced T cells were considered lower bounds and underestimates. Bulk unsorted PBMC profiling prevented conclusive comparison of naive and antigen-experienced compartments. Observed TCR beta diversity correlated strongly with the percentage of naive T cells measured by flow cytometry. Donor CMV infection status was unknown, potentially confounding age-related changes in expanded clonotypes. Compared with the aged group, the long-lived group had more naive CD4+ T cells, fewer expanded clones and increased TCR diversity, suggesting age selection.

The library came from 5' RACE. Reads for this sample came from an Illumina HiSeq 2500. A second PCR of roughly 7 to 11 cycles was performed with a sample-barcoded 5' primer and a J-beta primer mix. A unique molecular identifier was introduced onto each TCR beta cDNA molecule by a template-switch 5' adaptor carrying 12 random nucleotides. Each sample yielded at least 3 million CDR3-containing paired-end reads. The Mint cDNA synthesis kit, primed by a TRBC-specific oligonucleotide, was used to synthesize first-strand cDNA from all RNA. After uracil-DNA glycosylase treatment, a first 18-cycle PCR used universal primers M1SS and BC2_uni_R on all cDNA. The published analysis was carried out like this. Each sample was normalized by randomly selecting 1 million high-quality reads, each carrying a distinct molecular identifier. Reads sharing molecular identifiers were discarded rather than binned into consensus sequences. MiTCR, run with a Q25 quality threshold and the strictest error-elimination algorithm, handled CDR3 identification, clonotype clustering and error correction. A nonparametric unseen species model with Euler transformation was used to estimate a lower bound on total TCR beta diversity. TCRdb's own reprocessing of the public reads used fastp at Q25 and MiXCR and kept productive beta chains. CDR3 protein sequences are deduplicated, and each keeps its most common genes and DNA. The V and J calls and clone size come from TCRdb's table, not from the authors' own analysis. The sample contains approximately 1.5 million distinct CDR3 sequences, roughly a third of them found a single time. Around 11% of the sample comes from the top ten.

Input material: blood. The chain is made from TRBV6-1 and TRBJ1-1; the D gene lacks a confident call. The receptor was isolated from a woman in her thirties in good health. The nucleotide sequence reads TGTGCCAGCAGTGAACTGGGATGGGGCACTGAAGCTTTCTTT. This encodes CASSELGWGTEAFF.